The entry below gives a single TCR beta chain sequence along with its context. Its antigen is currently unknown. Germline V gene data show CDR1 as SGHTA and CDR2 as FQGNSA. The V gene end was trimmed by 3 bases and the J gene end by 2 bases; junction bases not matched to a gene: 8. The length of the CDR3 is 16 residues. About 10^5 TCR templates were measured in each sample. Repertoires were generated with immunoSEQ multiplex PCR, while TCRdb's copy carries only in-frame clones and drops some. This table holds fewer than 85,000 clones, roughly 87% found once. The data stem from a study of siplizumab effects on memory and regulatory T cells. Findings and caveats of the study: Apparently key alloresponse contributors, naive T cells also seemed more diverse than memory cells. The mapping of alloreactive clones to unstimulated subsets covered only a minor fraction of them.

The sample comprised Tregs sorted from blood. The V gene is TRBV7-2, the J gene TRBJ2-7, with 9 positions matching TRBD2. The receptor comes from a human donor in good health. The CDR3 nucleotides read TGTGCCAGCAGCTTCTCTCTCGCGGGAGGGCCCTACGAGCAGTACTTC. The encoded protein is CASSFSLAGGPYEQYF.